The rows below give T cell receptor beta chains drawn from one sample of a study of glioma-infiltrating T cells. In TCRdb, the multiplex PCR reads were re-called with MiXCR into one record per CDR3 protein. This table has more than 110,000 distinct CDR3 sequences, about two fifths appearing once. Sequenced input: glioma tissue, nonneoplastic brain tissue, or PBMCs (not recorded which). The source of these receptors is a human donor with low-grade glioma or glioblastoma, undergoing nonglioma brain surgery, or in good health (not recorded which). Both conserved end residues are part of each CDR3. D genes are given only for firm matches. Only part of the rows carry a size: once, few, many, or a class if the clone is expanded.

d_call j_call clone_size v_call cdr3_aa cdr3_nt
TRBD1 TRBJ2-3 NA TRBV6-9 CASSYAIRGGAGDTQYF TGTGCCAGCAGTTACGCAATACGAGGGGGCGCAGGAGATACGCAGTATTTT
NA TRBJ2-2 few TRBV6-1 CASPLGAAGELFF TGTGCCAGCCCTCTGGGGGCCGCCGGGGAGCTGTTTTTT
NA TRBJ2-7 NA TRBV20-1 CSARGSSNYEQYF TGCAGTGCTAGAGGGTCGAGCAACTACGAGCAGTACTTC
TRBD1 TRBJ1-2 few TRBV20-1 CSARFWTGLNYGYTF TGCAGTGCTAGATTCTGGACAGGGCTGAACTATGGCTACACCTTC
NA TRBJ2-7 many TRBV6-1 CASKETVSSYEQYF TGTGCCAGCAAGGAGACAGTCTCCTCCTACGAGCAGTACTTC
NA TRBJ2-2 NA TRBV7-9 CASSLLLSWGELFF TGTGCCAGCAGCTTACTCCTATCCTGGGGGGAGCTGTTTTTT
TRBD2 TRBJ2-7 few TRBV27 CASSLWGSGSGEQYF TGTGCCAGCAGTTTATGGGGCAGCGGGAGTGGTGAGCAGTACTTC
NA TRBJ2-7 once TRBV6-5 CASSDDQKGGRRYEQYF TGTGCCAGCAGTGATGACCAAAAGGGAGGACGACGCTACGAGCAGTACTTC
NA TRBJ1-5 NA TRBV28 CATQTVQNQPQHF TGTGCCACCCAAACTGTTCAAAATCAGCCCCAGCATTTT
NA TRBJ2-3 few TRBV6-1 CASHSRASGTDTQYF TGTGCCAGCCACAGTCGGGCGTCTGGCACAGATACGCAGTATTTT
NA TRBJ1-6 NA TRBV4-1 CASSQEGVPGSPLYF TGCGCCAGCAGCCAAGAAGGGGTTCCAGGATCACCCCTCTACTTT
NA TRBJ1-5 NA TRBV27 CASSLGSQNTYSNQPQHF TGTGCCAGCAGTTTAGGCAGCCAAAATACTTATAGCAATCAGCCCCAGCATTTT
TRBD1 TRBJ2-1 few TRBV7-2 CASSSDDRVSYNEQFF TGTGCCAGCAGCTCGGACGACAGGGTTTCCTACAATGAGCAGTTCTTC
NA TRBJ2-7 NA TRBV13 CASSVGSEPYEQYF TGTGCCAGCAGCGTTGGGTCAGAGCCATACGAGCAGTACTTC
NA TRBJ2-1 NA TRBV12-3/TRBV12-4 CASTGGAYNEQFF TGTGCCAGCACGGGGGGCGCCTACAATGAGCAGTTCTTC
NA TRBJ1-6 NA TRBV20-1 CSVRRSTDSPLHF TGCAGTGTCAGACGATCAACGGATTCACCCCTCCACTTT
TRBD1 TRBJ1-2 NA TRBV7-2 CASSLAPGTGYGYTF TGTGCCAGCAGCTTAGCGCCAGGGACAGGCTATGGCTACACCTTC
TRBD2 TRBJ2-1 NA TRBV27 CASSLSSGDYNEQFF TGTGCCAGCAGTTTGTCTAGCGGGGACTACAATGAGCAGTTCTTC
NA TRBJ2-7 few TRBV7-8 CASSLIQGNREQYF TGTGCCAGCAGCTTAATTCAGGGAAATCGCGAGCAGTACTTC
NA TRBJ2-3 NA TRBV20-1 CSARGLGLGRTQYF TGCAGTGCTAGAGGCCTAGGGCTTGGTCGGACGCAGTATTTT
TRBD1 TRBJ1-1 NA TRBV20-1 CSASSGGGSTEAFF TGCAGTGCTAGTTCAGGGGGAGGGAGCACTGAAGCTTTCTTT
NA TRBJ2-1 many TRBV6-6 CASSYRIEQFF TGTGCCAGCAGTTACCGTATTGAGCAGTTCTTC
TRBD2 TRBJ2-5 NA TRBV7-2 CASSLTGLAGVETQYF TGTGCCAGCAGCTTAACGGGACTAGCGGGGGTAGAGACCCAGTACTTC
NA TRBJ2-7 few TRBV6-6 CASSYGAGEQYF TGTGCCAGCAGTTACGGTGCGGGAGAGCAGTACTTC
NA TRBJ2-3 NA TRBV20-1 CSAYGMGETQYF TGCAGTGCCTACGGTATGGGCGAAACGCAGTATTTT
NA TRBJ2-7 once TRBV4-3 CASSLSTRGNYEQYF TGCGCCAGCAGCCTCAGTACTCGGGGAAACTACGAGCAGTACTTC
NA TRBJ2-5 NA TRBV11-2 CASSPSSGEETQYF TGTGCCAGCAGCCCCAGTAGTGGGGAAGAGACCCAGTACTTC
NA TRBJ1-1 NA TRBV2 CASSDQTRPTTEAFF TGTGCCAGCAGTGATCAGACGAGGCCTACCACTGAAGCTTTCTTT
NA TRBJ2-7 NA TRBV11-1 CASSPKRQGSYEQYF TGTGCCAGCAGCCCGAAGCGGCAGGGGTCCTACGAGCAGTACTTC
NA TRBJ2-7 NA TRBV27 CASSQASGATYEQYF TGTGCCAGCAGCCAAGCGTCAGGGGCCACCTACGAGCAGTACTTC
NA TRBJ2-3 NA TRBV6-2/TRBV6-3 CASRNIQGTDTQYF TGTGCCAGCAGAAATATACAGGGAACAGATACGCAGTATTTT
NA TRBJ1-5 NA TRBV2 CASSASESRPQHF TGTGCCAGCAGTGCGTCCGAAAGTAGGCCCCAGCATTTT
NA TRBJ1-6 many TRBV27 CASSPLSGPLHF TGTGCCAGCAGTCCGCTATCCGGGCCCCTCCACTTT
NA TRBJ2-5 few TRBV20-1 CSARDPPKVQETQYF TGCAGTGCTAGAGACCCCCCTAAAGTACAAGAGACCCAGTACTTC
NA TRBJ2-1 NA TRBV20-1 CSAIWEDEQFF TGCAGTGCTATTTGGGAGGATGAGCAGTTCTTC
TRBD2 TRBJ2-1 NA TRBV19 CASSPFSGRGEQFF TGTGCCAGTAGTCCCTTTAGCGGGAGGGGTGAGCAGTTCTTC
NA TRBJ2-2 NA TRBV11-1 CASSRSNTGELFF TGTGCCAGCAGCCGTTCTAACACCGGGGAGCTGTTTTTT
NA TRBJ2-1 NA TRBV12-3/TRBV12-4 CASSLRGGISYNEQFF TGTGCCAGCAGTTTAAGGGGCGGGATATCGTACAATGAGCAGTTCTTC
TRBD1 TRBJ1-2 once TRBV4-1 CASSQPRGRDYGYTF TGCGCCAGCAGCCAACCTAGGGGGCGCGACTATGGCTACACCTTC
TRBD1 TRBJ1-1 NA TRBV19 CASSRPGQRNTEAFF TGCGCCAGCAGTCGACCGGGACAGAGGAACACTGAAGCTTTCTTT